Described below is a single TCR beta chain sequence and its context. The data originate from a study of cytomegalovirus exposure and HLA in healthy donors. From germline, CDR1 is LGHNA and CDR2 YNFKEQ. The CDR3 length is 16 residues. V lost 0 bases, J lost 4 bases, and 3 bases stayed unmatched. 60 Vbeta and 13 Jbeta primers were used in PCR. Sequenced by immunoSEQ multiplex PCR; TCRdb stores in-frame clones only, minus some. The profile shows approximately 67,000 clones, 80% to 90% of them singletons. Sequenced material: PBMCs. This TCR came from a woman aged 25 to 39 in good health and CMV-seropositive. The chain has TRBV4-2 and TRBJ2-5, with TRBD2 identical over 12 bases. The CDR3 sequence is CASSQDTSGRPETQYF. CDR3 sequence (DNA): TGTGCCAGCAGCCAAGACACTAGCGGGAGGCCAGAGACCCAGTACTTC.